The next 28 T cell receptor beta chains were all read from a single sample in a study of early T cells in non-severe SARS-CoV-2 infection. MiXCR, run by TCRdb on the 5' RACE reads, gives a single entry per CDR3 protein. The table has tens of thousands of distinct CDR3 sequences, approximately 5.2% seen once. Sequenced sample: whole blood. Receptor source: an adult who was a healthcare worker with PCR-confirmed SARS-CoV-2 infection or an uninfected control (not recorded which).

This clonotype has a count of ten or more. The CDR3 here is CASSSGPGLATNTGELFF. The CDR3 coding sequence is TGTGCCAGCAGCTCCGGCCCGGGACTAGCCACCAACACCGGGGAGCTGTTTTTT. The chain has TRBV5-4 and TRBJ2-2; 9 bases agree with TRBD2. CDR3 length equals 18 residues. From germline, CDR1 is SGHNT and CDR2 YYREEE (reference sequence). V dropped 3 bases and J dropped 2; count of bases not matched to a gene: 11.

This clonotype was detected many times. CDR3 sequence: CSARDTSGGYEQYF. The CDR3, as DNA: TGCAGTGCTAGAGATACTAGCGGGGGCTACGAGCAGTACTTC. V is TRBV20-1 and J is TRBJ2-7; the match to TRBD2 covers 11 bases. Germline CDR1 is DFQATT and CDR2 is SNEGSKA (reference sequence). V trimming: 0 bases; J trimming: 3 bases; junction bases outside the gene matches: 1. This CDR3 has 14 amino acids.

This clonotype was seen many times. This rearrangement joins TRBV30 to TRBJ2-1; 7 positions match TRBD2. Germline V CDR1 and CDR2: GTSNPN, SVGIG (reference sequence). There are 15 residues in the CDR3. The V and J ends lost 0 bases and 7 bases, in that order; junction bases with no gene match: 9. CDR3 protein: CAWSVGLAVTNEQFF. DNA of the CDR3: TGTGCCTGGAGTGTAGGCCTAGCGGTAACGAATGAGCAGTTCTTC.

The table lists this clonotype with many counts. The J gene is TRBJ2-1, the V gene TRBV20-1; D unclear. The CDR3 covers 13 residues. Trimming took off 0 bases at V and 7 bases at J, with 10 bases between the two ends. Germline CDR1 and CDR2: DFQATT and SNEGSKA (reference sequence). The CDR3 loop is CSARDRERNEQFF. The CDR3 DNA sequence: TGCAGTGCTAGAGATCGAGAACGGAATGAGCAGTTCTTC.

Ten or more counts support this clonotype. The chain recombines TRBV12-3 or TRBV12-4 with TRBJ2-1, with D hard to call. V lost 4 bases and J 5 bases, leaving 6 bases between the germline ends. The CDR3 has 12 residues. CDR3 protein: CASSWPDNEQFF. For the CDR3, the DNA is TGTGCCAGCAGTTGGCCTGACAATGAGCAGTTCTTC.

The table lists this clonotype with many counts. The V gene is TRBV20-1, the J gene TRBJ2-3, with 10 bases aligning to TRBD2. J gave up 5 bases and V 5 bases, and 13 bases lay outside the gene matches. This CDR3 spans 16 amino acids. Germline V gene lookup returns CDR1 DFQATT and CDR2 SNEGSKA (reference sequence). The CDR3 nucleotides are TGCAGTGCTCCGGACCGAGCGGGAGGGCATGTAGATACGCAGTATTTT. Translation: CSAPDRAGGHVDTQYF.

This clonotype was detected ten times or more. The rearrangement uses TRBV2 and TRBJ2-5; 7 nucleotides line up with TRBD1. Germline V gene lookup returns CDR1 SNHLY and CDR2 FYNNEI. The CDR3 loop spans 13 amino acids. With V trimmed by 11 bases and J by 4 bases, 10 bases remained unmatched. The DNA of the CDR3 is TGTGCCGGAAAGCGACAGGGAGCAGAGACCCAGTACTTC. Translating it yields CAGKRQGAETQYF.

This clonotype was seen many times. The chain uses TRBV6-6 and TRBJ2-1; D might be TRBD2 (5 bases). The V and J ends lost 10 bases and 2 bases respectively, with 21 bases between them. The germline CDR1 and CDR2 sequences are MNHNY and SVGAGI (reference sequence). CDR3 size: 16 residues. For the CDR3, the DNA is TGTGCCACCCGTAGCGACTCCGGCCGGGCCTACAATGAGCAGTTCTTC. This sequence encodes CATRSDSGRAYNEQFF.

This chain uses TRBV30 with TRBJ2-3; TRBD2 agrees at 15 bases. V shed 3 bases, J shed 7 bases, and the junction held 5 bases outside the gene matches. Germline V lookup: CDR1 GTSNPN, CDR2 SVGIG (reference sequence). The CDR3 sequence is 15 residues long. CDR3 loop: CAWRGTSGRRNTQYF. The CDR3 DNA reads TGTGCCTGGAGAGGGACTAGCGGGAGGCGTAATACGCAGTATTTT.

There are a few counts of this clonotype. J is TRBJ1-4 and V is TRBV27, with TRBD1 as a possible D gene (6 bases). The V and J ends lost 6 bases and 0 bases respectively, with 14 bases between them. This CDR3 has 16 amino acids. Germline loops: CDR1 MNHEY, CDR2 SMNVEV (reference sequence). CDR3 sequence reads: CASSPYRVATNEKLFF. DNA of the CDR3: TGTGCCAGCAGCCCCTACAGGGTTGCAACTAATGAAAAACTGTTTTTT.

This clonotype was seen repeatedly, ten times or more. This rearrangement joins TRBV20-1 to TRBJ2-7; a possible D gene is TRBD2 (5 bases). Germline V gives CDR1 DFQATT, CDR2 SNEGSKA (reference sequence). The CDR3 length is 13 residues. Trimming took 3 bases from V and 4 from J, leaving 13 bases between them. The CDR3 reads CSASLASLYEQYF. Written as DNA, the CDR3 is TGCAGTGCTAGTCTGGCTAGCCTTTACGAGCAGTACTTC.

This clonotype was observed at least ten times. This chain joins TRBV7-7 and TRBJ2-2; TRBD1 agrees at 7 bases. The CDR3 runs to 13 residues. Per the germline V gene, CDR1 is SSHAT and CDR2 is FNYEAQ (reference sequence). V lost 5 bases, J lost 8 bases, and 5 bases stayed unmatched. The CDR3 DNA is TGTGCCAGCAGCCGAGACAGGGATGGGGAGCTGTTTTTT. This gives the protein CASSRDRDGELFF.

This clonotype has at least ten counts. The chain couples TRBV11-2 to TRBJ2-7; 8 nucleotides match TRBD2. Germline assignment: CDR1 SGHAT and CDR2 FQNNGV. Losses at the gene ends were 5 bases for V and 3 bases for J; bases not matched to a gene: 6. CDR3 length: 14 residues. The CDR3 reads CASSLGTSDYEQYV. The CDR3 bases are TGTGCCAGCAGCCTCGGGACTAGTGACTACGAGCAGTACGTC.

In its sample, this clonotype was seen many times. This chain uses TRBV6-1 with TRBJ1-5; 8 bases are shared with TRBD1. Germline lookup yields CDR1 MNHNS and CDR2 SASEGT. The CDR3 runs to 15 residues. The V gene end was trimmed by 6 bases and the J gene end by 6 bases; junction bases not matched to a gene: 10. CDR3 nucleotide sequence: TGTGCCAGCAGCACCCGTGACAGGGGAACTCAGCCCCAGCATTTT. It is translated as CASSTRDRGTQPQHF.

The chain's CDR3 is CASSLNGRSYEQYF. CDR3 sequence (DNA): TGTGCCAGCAGCTTAAACGGACGCTCCTACGAGCAGTACTTC. The chain links TRBV11-3 to TRBJ2-7; D unclear. Germline-derived CDR1 and CDR2 are SGHNT and YENEEA. The V gene lost 2 bases and the J gene lost 0 bases, with 8 bases spanning the gap. The CDR3 runs to 14 residues. The variable domain in full, completed from reference TRBV11-3 and TRBJ2-7, reads EAGVVQSPRYKIIEKKQPVAFWCNPISGHNTLYWYLQNLGQGPELLIRYENEEAVDDSQLPKDRFSAERLKGVDSTLKIQPAELGDSAVYLCASSLNGRSYEQYFGPGTRLTVT.

This clonotype has a handful of counts. CDR3 sequence reads: CASSVRAISYNSPLHF. CDR3 nucleotides: TGTGCCAGCAGCGTCAGGGCCATCTCCTATAATTCACCCCTCCACTTT. This chain uses TRBV9 with TRBJ1-6; tentative D call: TRBD1 (5 bases). The germline gives CDR1 SGDLS, CDR2 YYNGEE. The CDR3 loop spans 16 amino acids. V was pared by 2 bases and J by 0 bases, with 9 bases between.

This clonotype counts as medium-sized. This chain connects TRBV29-1 to TRBJ1-2; D possibly corresponds to TRBD1 (5 bases). This CDR3 spans 12 amino acids. Trimming removed 6 bases at V and 1 base at J, with 9 bases between. Per the germline V gene, CDR1 is SQVTM and CDR2 is ANQGSEA. Here the CDR3 DNA reads TGCAGCGTCCCACAGGTTAACTATGGCTACACCTTC. It is translated as CSVPQVNYGYTF.

This clonotype was picked up many times. The chain couples TRBV20-1 to TRBJ2-1; perhaps TRBD1 as D (6 bases). The CDR3 has 14 amino acids. CDR1 and CDR2 (germline): DFQATT, SNEGSKA (reference sequence). The germline V and J ends were trimmed by 6 bases and 5 bases, with 17 bases remaining between them. CDR3 in amino acids: CSAPPGALDNEQFF. DNA of the CDR3: TGCAGTGCCCCCCCAGGGGCTTTGGACAATGAGCAGTTCTTC.

Many counts were recorded for this clonotype. In DNA form, the CDR3 reads TGTGCCAGGGGGATACAGGACGGGATCGCAGATACGCAGTATTTT. Its protein is CARGIQDGIADTQYF. The rearrangement uses TRBV2 and TRBJ2-3; TRBD1 or TRBD2 may be the D gene (5 bases each). V lost 9 bases to trimming and J lost 4 bases, with 20 bases between them. From germline, CDR1 is SNHLY and CDR2 FYNNEI. The CDR3 runs to 15 residues.

This clonotype was counted a few times. The chain joins TRBV5-6 to TRBJ2-2; the match to TRBD2 covers 16 bases. CDR3 length: 18 residues. Trimming at V came to 2 bases and at J to 5 bases, leaving 6 bases not matched to a gene. Germline-derived CDR1 and CDR2 are SGHDT and YYEEEE. The CDR3 here is CASSFGTSGRARTGELFF. The CDR3 region has the DNA TGTGCCAGCAGCTTCGGGACTAGCGGGAGGGCCCGTACCGGGGAGCTGTTTTTT.

This clonotype was detected many times. The chain has TRBV9 and TRBJ1-4; D is unresolved. Trimming shortened V by 3 bases and J by 2 bases, and 8 bases separated the two germline ends. CDR1 is SGDLS, CDR2 YYNGEE, per germline. The CDR3 has 14 residues. CDR3 protein: CASSETWTNEKLFF. The CDR3 coding sequence is TGTGCCAGCAGCGAAACCTGGACTAATGAAAAACTGTTTTTT. The whole variable domain, filled in from reference TRBV9 and TRBJ1-4, reads DSGVTQTPKHLITATGQRVTLRCSPRSGDLSVYWYQQSLDQGLQFLIQYYNGEERAKGNILERFSAQQFPDLHSELNLSSLELGDSALYFCASSETWTNEKLFFGSGTQLSVL.

This clonotype was recorded many times. J is TRBJ2-1 and V is TRBV20-1; TRBD2 agrees at 8 bases. The germline CDR1 and CDR2 sequences are DFQATT and SNEGSKA (reference sequence). After removal of 1 base from V and 8 bases from J, the junction contained 13 bases not matched to a gene. The CDR3 is 16 residues long. The CDR3 loop is CSARVSHREGLHEQFF. The CDR3 DNA reads TGCAGTGCTAGAGTCAGTCACCGGGAGGGTTTGCATGAGCAGTTCTTC.

At least ten counts were recorded for this clonotype. The chain is built from TRBV6-5 and TRBJ2-5; 9 bases align to TRBD2. V lost 4 bases to trimming and J lost 4 bases; unmatched junction nucleotides: 13. Germline values: CDR1 MNHEY, CDR2 SVGAGI. CDR3 length equals 17 residues. For the CDR3, the DNA is TGTGCCAGCAGTTCAGGCTACGGGCGGGAGGGCGGAGAGACCCAGTACTTC. It is translated as CASSSGYGREGGETQYF.

This clonotype was detected a few times. This chain uses TRBV29-1 with TRBJ2-3, with 7 bases that match TRBD1. The CDR3 contains 16 residues. The V segment lost 6 bases and the J segment 2 bases; nucleotides outside the gene matches: 14. Germline CDR1 is SQVTM and CDR2 is ANQGSEA. CDR3: CSVWGTRGRATDTQYF. In DNA form, the CDR3 reads TGCAGCGTGTGGGGTACAAGGGGGCGCGCCACAGATACGCAGTATTTT.

At least ten counts were recorded for this clonotype. This rearrangement joins TRBV28 to TRBJ1-6, with D hard to call. The CDR3 is 12 amino acids. Germline assignment: CDR1 MDHEN and CDR2 SYDVKM. V lost 6 bases and J lost 13, with 13 bases in between. The CDR3 DNA sequence: TGTGCCAGCAGCCCGGTCGGGCAGCCCCTCCACTTT. Its translation: CASSPVGQPLHF. Looking up the rest from reference TRBV28 and TRBJ1-6 gives the full variable domain: DVKVTQSSRYLVKRTGEKVFLECVQDMDHENMFWYRQDPGLGLRLIYFSYDVKMKEKGDIPEGYSVSREKKERFSLILESASTNQTSMYLCASSPVGQPLHFGNGTRLTVT.

This sequence joins TRBV7-9 and TRBJ2-7; no clear D gene. Germline V CDR1 and CDR2: SEHNR, FQNEAQ (reference sequence). The ends were cut back, 6 bases at V and 2 bases at J, with 17 bases in the middle. The CDR3 totals 15 residues. The CDR3 protein is CASSMPGSFTYEQYF. CDR3 in DNA: TGTGCCAGCAGTATGCCGGGCTCTTTCACCTACGAGCAGTACTTC. The variable domain in full, with the rest retrieved from reference TRBV7-9 and TRBJ2-7, is DTGVSQNPRHKITKRGQNVTFRCDPISEHNRLYWYRQTLGQGPEFLTYFQNEAQLEKSRLLSDRFSAERPKGSFSTLEIQRTEQGDSAMYLCASSMPGSFTYEQYFGPGTRLTVT.

This clonotype was seen only a few times. The genes are TRBV6-2 or TRBV6-3 and TRBJ2-3; TRBD2 aligns across 8 bases. In germline, CDR1 is MNHEY, CDR2 SVGEGT. With 5 bases clipped from V and 3 bases from J, the junction kept 4 bases outside the gene matches. The CDR3 contains 14 residues. Here the CDR3 DNA reads TGTGCCAGCAGTGTTTCGGGAGGGACAGATACGCAGTATTTT. It is translated as CASSVSGGTDTQYF.

This clonotype was seen at least ten times. The V call is TRBV4-3, the J call TRBJ2-2; maybe TRBD2 (6 bases). Germline V gene data show CDR1 as LGHNA and CDR2 as YSLEER. Trimming shortened V by 3 bases and J by 7 bases, and 18 bases separated the two germline ends. The CDR3 sequence is 16 residues long. This chain's CDR3 is CASSHTRRAGNGELFF. The CDR3, as DNA: TGCGCCAGCAGCCATACTAGGAGGGCCGGTAACGGGGAGCTGTTTTTT.